This T cell receptor beta chain was sequenced during a study of shared clonotypes between healthy human individuals. Assay: immunoSEQ multiplex PCR; the TCRdb copy retains only in-frame clones and omits some. The sample has fewer than 2.5 million clones, roughly 93% seen once. Germline V gives CDR1 SGHDN, CDR2 FVKESK. Trimming shortened V by 6 bases and J by 3 bases, and 15 bases separated the two germline ends. This CDR3 is 15 amino acids long. This receptor was taken from a man aged 18 to 29 in good health. Some clones in this sample may be carry-over from other donors' samples. The chain uses TRBV14 and TRBJ2-1; the D gene is possibly TRBD1 (6 bases). The sample taken for sequencing was naive CD4+ T cells from PBMCs. Stated subset: CD45RA+ positively selected. Here the CDR3 reads CASSSDRDIYNEQFF. The CDR3, as DNA: TGTGCCAGCAGTTCAGACCGGGACATCTACAATGAGCAGTTCTTC.